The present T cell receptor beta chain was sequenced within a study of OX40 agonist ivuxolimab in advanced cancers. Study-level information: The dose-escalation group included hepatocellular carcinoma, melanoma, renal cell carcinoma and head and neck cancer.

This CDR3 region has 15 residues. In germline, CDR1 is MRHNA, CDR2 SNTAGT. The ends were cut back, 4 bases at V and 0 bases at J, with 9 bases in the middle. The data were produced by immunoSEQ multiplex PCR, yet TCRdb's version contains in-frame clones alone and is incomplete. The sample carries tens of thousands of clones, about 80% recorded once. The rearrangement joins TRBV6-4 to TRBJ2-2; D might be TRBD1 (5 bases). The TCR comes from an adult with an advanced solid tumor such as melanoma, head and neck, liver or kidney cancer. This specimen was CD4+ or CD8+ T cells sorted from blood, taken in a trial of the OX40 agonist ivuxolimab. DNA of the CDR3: TGTGCCAGCAGTGGTACAGGATCGAACACCGGGGAGCTGTTTTTT. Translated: CASSGTGSNTGELFF.